This T cell receptor beta chain was sequenced during a study of T-cell memory formation after mild COVID-19. Study results and caveats: Some responding clones appeared in pre-infection memory, suggesting cross-reactive memory joined. Among clones contracting day 15 to 85, CD4/CD8 was balanced, whereas later expanders leaned CD4+. Contracting CD4+ clones lay largely in CM and EM, with CD8+ ones residing in EMRA.

As concerns this clonotype: The antigen remains undetermined.

TCRdb fed the 5' RACE reads into MiXCR, producing one record per CDR3 protein. The sample carries 300,000 to 400,000 distinct CDR3 sequences, approximately 13% recorded once. V dropped 3 bases and J dropped 1; count of bases not matched to a gene: 6. Germline assignment: CDR1 LGHNA and CDR2 YSLEER. This CDR3 contains 17 residues. Sample: PBMCs or a T cell subset sorted from them (not recorded which). The chain recombines TRBV4-3 with TRBJ2-3, with 11 bases identical to TRBD2. The TCR originated in a man younger than 35 who had mild COVID-19 (a few samples of this study predate the infection). Cell type and time point are not known. The CDR3 reads CASSHPAGLAGTDTQYF. For the CDR3, the DNA is TGCGCCAGCAGCCACCCTGCGGGACTAGCGGGCACAGATACGCAGTATTTT.